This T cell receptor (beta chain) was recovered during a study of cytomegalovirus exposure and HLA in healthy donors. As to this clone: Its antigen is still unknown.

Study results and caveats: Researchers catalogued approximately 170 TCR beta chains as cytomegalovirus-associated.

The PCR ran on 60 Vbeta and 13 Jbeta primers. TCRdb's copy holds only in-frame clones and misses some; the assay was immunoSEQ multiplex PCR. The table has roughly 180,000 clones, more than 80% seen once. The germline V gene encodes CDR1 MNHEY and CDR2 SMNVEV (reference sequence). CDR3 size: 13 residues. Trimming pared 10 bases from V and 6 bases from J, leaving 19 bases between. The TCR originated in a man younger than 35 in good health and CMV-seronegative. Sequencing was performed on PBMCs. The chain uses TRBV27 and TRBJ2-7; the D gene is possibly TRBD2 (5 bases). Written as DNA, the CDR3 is TGTGCCACGGGATCAGGTACTTTTGGCGAGCAGTACTTC. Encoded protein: CATGSGTFGEQYF.